The 28 T cell receptor beta chains given below trace back to one sample, sequenced in a study of early T cells in non-severe SARS-CoV-2 infection. From the 5' RACE reads, TCRdb called clonotypes with MiXCR, one entry per CDR3 protein. This table holds about 94,000 distinct CDR3 sequences, around 14% found once. The sample comprised whole blood. All receptors derive from an adult who was a healthcare worker with PCR-confirmed SARS-CoV-2 infection or an uninfected control (not recorded which).

This clonotype has only a few counts. V gene TRBV29-1 combines with J gene TRBJ2-5; 13 bases are a match to TRBD2. V gave up 4 bases and J gave up 5 bases; unmatched junction bases: 7. The CDR3 is 15 amino acids. Germline assignment: CDR1 SQVTM and CDR2 ANQGSEA. CDR3 residues: CSVGTSGGFGETQYF. As DNA, the CDR3 is TGCAGCGTTGGGACTAGCGGGGGTTTCGGGGAGACCCAGTACTTC.

This clonotype was observed a few times. This rearrangement joins TRBV29-1 to TRBJ2-1, with D perhaps TRBD2 (6 bases). The germline V and J ends were trimmed by 7 bases and 5 bases, with 18 bases remaining between them. This CDR3 spans 14 amino acids. Germline assignment: CDR1 SQVTM and CDR2 ANQGSEA. CDR3 nucleotides: TGCAGCGGCGGGGAGCGGGTTGGGAACAATGAGCAGTTCTTC. This sequence encodes CSGGERVGNNEQFF.

This clonotype was observed many times. The chain carries TRBV28 and TRBJ2-7; a possible D gene is TRBD1 (6 bases). Germline values: CDR1 MDHEN, CDR2 SYDVKM. V shed 7 bases and J shed 6 bases, with 13 bases lying between them. This CDR3 has 12 amino acids. The CDR3 nucleotides are TGTGCCAGCACCGACAGGCGGCCCGAGCAGTACTTC. It is translated as CASTDRRPEQYF.

The chain couples TRBV3-1 to TRBJ2-2, with D hard to call. The CDR3 loop spans 14 amino acids. V was trimmed by 4 bases and J by 1 base, leaving 7 bases between them. Germline values: CDR1 LGHDT, CDR2 YNNKEL (reference sequence). Here the CDR3 DNA reads TGTGCCAGCAGCCGCAGTGGGAACACCGGGGAGCTGTTTTTT. As protein: CASSRSGNTGELFF.

This chain uses TRBV29-1 with TRBJ1-1; D unresolved. This CDR3 contains 16 residues. CDR1 and CDR2 (germline): SQVTM, ANQGSEA. V lost 0 bases and J lost 6, with 20 bases in between. CDR3 in amino acids: CSVEEVSYGVWAEAFF. The CDR3 DNA sequence: TGCAGCGTTGAAGAAGTTTCTTATGGGGTTTGGGCTGAAGCTTTCTTT.

This clonotype has ten or more counts. The chain joins TRBV14 to TRBJ2-7; D tentatively reads TRBD1 or TRBD2 (5 bases each). Germline-derived CDR1 and CDR2 are SGHDN and FVKESK. The V end lost 4 bases, the J end lost 1 base, and 14 bases lay between the germline ends. This CDR3 region has 15 residues. For the CDR3, the DNA is TGTGCCAGCAGCCGAAACTCCGGGGCATCCTACGAGCAGTACTTC. Its translation is CASSRNSGASYEQYF.

The rearrangement links TRBV29-1 to TRBJ2-5, with D possibly being TRBD1 (6 bases). The CDR3 extends over 12 amino acids. From germline, CDR1 is SQVTM and CDR2 ANQGSEA. Trimming removed 8 bases from V and 1 base from J, with 11 bases in between. CDR3 loop: CSFTGPQETQYF. CDR3 sequence (DNA): TGCAGCTTCACAGGGCCCCAAGAGACCCAGTACTTC.

This clonotype came up many times. The chain carries TRBV20-1 and TRBJ2-7; TRBD1 matches 8 bases. The CDR3 runs to 14 residues. Per germline, CDR1 DFQATT and CDR2 SNEGSKA (reference sequence). Germline trimming cut 4 bases from V and 3 bases from J; bases unmatched to any gene: 8. As DNA, the CDR3 is TGCAGTGCTACCCCGACAGGGGCCTACTACGAGCAGTACTTC. Amino acid sequence: CSATPTGAYYEQYF.

There are many counts of this clonotype. The gene calls are TRBV29-1 and TRBJ2-3, with 10 nucleotides matching TRBD1. Germline V gives CDR1 SQVTM, CDR2 ANQGSEA. The CDR3 extends over 15 amino acids. The junction had 10 bases not matched to a gene; V was cut back by 6 bases and J by 4 bases. The CDR3 DNA reads as TGCAGCGTCGGTAGGGGGGGACAGGGGTCAGATACGCAGTATTTT. Translation gives CSVGRGGQGSDTQYF.

The chain employs TRBV28 and TRBJ1-1; TRBD1 matches 7 bases. Trimming at V came to 3 bases and at J to 7 bases, leaving 8 bases not matched to a gene. Germline assignment: CDR1 MDHEN and CDR2 SYDVKM. The length of the CDR3 is 14 residues. The CDR3 here is CASSLSMGTVEAFF. In DNA, the CDR3 is TGTGCCAGCAGTTTGAGTATGGGGACAGTTGAAGCTTTCTTT.

This clonotype has at least ten counts. V gene TRBV7-2 combines with J gene TRBJ2-3; D may correspond to TRBD1 or TRBD2 (5 bases each). With 2 bases removed from V and 0 bases from J, the gap between germline ends came to 15 bases. This CDR3 has 17 amino acids. Germline-derived CDR1 and CDR2 are SGHTA and FQGNSA. The chain's CDR3 is CASSLTRGASSTDTQYF. The CDR3, as DNA: TGTGCCAGCAGCTTAACGAGGGGAGCGTCTAGCACAGATACGCAGTATTTT.

This clonotype was picked up many times. An end of the junction does not agree with germline; a read error may underlie this. The rearrangement joins TRBV12-3 or TRBV12-4 to TRBJ2-3; possible D gene TRBD1, 5 bases. This CDR3 spans 14 amino acids. This CDR3 reads CASSLGASTDTQYF. The CDR3 DNA follows: TGTGCCAGCAGCTTAGGGGCTAGCACAGATACGCAGTATTTT.

As concerns this clonotype: One junction end does not reproduce the germline sequence, and a read error may be involved. CDR3 sequence: CASSVGRRIAGSTDTQFF. DNA of the CDR3: TGTGCCAGCAGCGTAGGCCGCCGGATAGCGGGGAGCACAGATACGCAGTTTTTT. The V call is TRBV9, the J call TRBJ2-3; 8 bases align to TRBD2. The CDR3 extends over 18 amino acids. Looked up from germline, CDR1 is SGDLS and CDR2 is YYNGEE.

This chain connects TRBV11-2 to TRBJ2-4, with no clear D. Germline CDR1 is SGHAT and CDR2 is FQNNGV. The CDR3 length is 15 residues. Trimming left V 6 bases short and J 0 bases short, with 12 bases between. This CDR3 is CASSHIRLAKNIQYF. The CDR3 DNA reads TGTGCCAGCAGTCACATACGCCTAGCCAAAAACATTCAGTACTTC. Based on the CDR3 plus reference TRBV11-2 and TRBJ2-4, the full variable domain is EAGVAQSPRYKIIEKRQSVAFWCNPISGHATLYWYQQILGQGPKLLIQFQNNGVVDDSQLPKDRFSAERLKGVDSTLKIQPAKLEDSAVYLCASSHIRLAKNIQYFGAGTRLSVL.

This clonotype was counted many times. The genes are TRBV7-2 and TRBJ2-7, with D tentatively TRBD1 or TRBD2 (5 bases each). Germline lookup yields CDR1 SGHTA and CDR2 FQGNSA. V was clipped by 4 bases and J by 3 bases, with 10 bases between them. This CDR3 spans 13 amino acids. The CDR3 bases are TGTGCCAGCAGCTCAGGGACGTACTACGAGCAGTACTTC. Protein: CASSSGTYYEQYF. Full variable domain (remainder filled in from reference TRBV7-2 and TRBJ2-7): GAGVSQSPSNKVTEKGKDVELRCDPISGHTALYWYRQSLGQGLEFLIYFQGNSAPDKSGLPSDRFSAERTGGSVSTLTIQRTQQEDSAVYLCASSSGTYYEQYFGPGTRLTVT.

This clonotype was counted many times. The rearrangement joins TRBV4-2 to TRBJ2-7; 7 positions agree with TRBD1. Germline trimming cut 5 bases from V and 3 bases from J; bases unmatched to any gene: 4. The CDR3 spans 13 residues. Germline V lookup: CDR1 LGHNA, CDR2 YNFKEQ. Here the CDR3 DNA reads TGTGCCAGCAGCAGACCAGGGGGCTACGAGCAGTACTTC. Translation: CASSRPGGYEQYF.

This clonotype was observed a few times. DNA for the CDR3: TGTGCCAGCAGCCGGGGGGGAAGCTCCTACAATGAGCAGTTCTTC. Amino acids: CASSRGGSSYNEQFF. V usage is TRBV3-1 and J usage is TRBJ2-1; 7 bases are a match to TRBD2. CDR1 is LGHDT and CDR2 is YNNKEL in the germline V gene (reference sequence). V was clipped by 4 bases and J by 0 bases; unmatched bases: 3. This CDR3 spans 15 amino acids.

This clonotype was seen only a few times. CDR3 sequence: CASSPSAGLWPQHF. CDR3 nucleotide sequence: TGTGCCAGCTCACCATCGGCAGGGTTATGGCCCCAGCATTTT. This chain joins TRBV18 and TRBJ1-5; TRBD1 might be the D (5 bases). The CDR3 has 14 residues. V lost 2 bases and J 9 bases, leaving 14 bases between the germline ends. From germline, CDR1 is KGHSH and CDR2 LQKENI.

V is TRBV28 and J is TRBJ2-7, with D perhaps matching TRBD1 or TRBD2 (5 bases each). The CDR3 length is 12 residues. V shed 8 bases and J shed 4 bases, with 12 bases lying between them. Germline values: CDR1 MDHEN, CDR2 SYDVKM. CDR3 nucleotides: TGTGCCAGCCGGGGCCGGAAGTACGAGCAGTACTTC. Translation: CASRGRKYEQYF. The complete variable domain, with remaining parts taken from reference TRBV28 and TRBJ2-7, reads DVKVTQSSRYLVKRTGEKVFLECVQDMDHENMFWYRQDPGLGLRLIYFSYDVKMKEKGDIPEGYSVSREKKERFSLILESASTNQTSMYLCASRGRKYEQYFGPGTRLTVT.

The CDR3 spells CASRELATNTGELFF. CDR3 in DNA: TGTGCCAGCAGAGAGCTAGCGACGAACACCGGGGAGCTGTTTTTT. The rearrangement joins TRBV12-3 or TRBV12-4 to TRBJ2-2; D possibly corresponds to TRBD2 (6 bases). CDR3 size: 15 residues. Trimming stripped 6 bases from V and 0 bases from J, with 11 bases between.

This clonotype was detected only a few times. This rearrangement joins TRBV7-9 to TRBJ2-7; a weak D match, TRBD1 (6 bases). Trimming cost V 1 base and J 5 bases, with 18 bases left between them. The CDR3 totals 16 residues. Looked up from germline, CDR1 is SEHNR and CDR2 is FQNEAQ (reference sequence). CDR3 in amino acids: CASSLVPQGNFHEQYF. As DNA, the CDR3 is TGTGCCAGCAGCTTAGTACCCCAGGGGAACTTCCACGAGCAGTACTTC.

This clonotype was counted ten times or more. The rearrangement uses TRBV18 and TRBJ2-3; D might be TRBD2 (6 bases). The V gene lost 5 bases and the J gene lost 1 base, with 13 bases spanning the gap. CDR3 length equals 15 residues. Germline CDR1 KGHSH, CDR2 LQKENI. CDR3 sequence reads: CASSSNSGGTDTQYF. CDR3 DNA: TGTGCCAGCTCATCTAACTCGGGGGGCACAGATACGCAGTATTTT.

There are many counts of this clonotype. This chain joins TRBV28 and TRBJ1-1; 7 positions match TRBD1. V lost 6 bases to trimming and J lost 7 bases; unmatched junction nucleotides: 11. The CDR3 length is 14 residues. Germline CDR1 reads MDHEN; CDR2 reads SYDVKM. The CDR3: CASRPQTGLGEAFF. The CDR3 DNA reads TGTGCCAGCAGACCTCAGACAGGGTTAGGTGAAGCTTTCTTT.

Comments on this clonotype: The CDR3 end shows no conserved phenylalanine or tryptophan, and so a read error is likely. This chain joins TRBV12-3 or TRBV12-4 and TRBJ2-1; D possibly corresponds to TRBD1 (6 bases). The CDR3 has 14 amino acids. Trimming pared 7 bases from V and 4 bases from J, leaving 14 bases between. This CDR3 is CASTWETGYNEQFS. The CDR3 coding sequence is TGTGCCAGCACTTGGGAAACAGGGTACAATGAGCAGTTCTCC.

This clonotype was counted a few times. The chain has TRBV29-1 and TRBJ1-2; D is possibly TRBD1 (5 bases). The CDR3 spans 12 residues. CDR1 SQVTM and CDR2 ANQGSEA come from the germline V gene. The V gene lost 8 bases and the J gene lost 4 bases, with 14 bases spanning the gap. The CDR3: CSPYPDSYGYTF. For the CDR3, the DNA is TGCAGCCCGTATCCTGACAGCTATGGCTACACCTTC.

The V and J genes are TRBV6-5 and TRBJ2-7; the match to TRBD1 covers 8 bases. The CDR3 is 15 residues long. The V segment lost 1 base and the J segment 6 bases; nucleotides outside the gene matches: 8. In germline, CDR1 is MNHEY, CDR2 SVGAGI. CDR3 amino acids: CASSYLATGVIEQYF. The CDR3 bases are TGTGCCAGCAGTTACTTGGCGACAGGGGTAATCGAGCAGTACTTC.

This clonotype came up a few times. This chain connects TRBV4-3 to TRBJ1-4, with TRBD1 as a possible D gene (6 bases). V lost 4 bases and J 0 bases, leaving 12 bases between the germline ends. Germline V CDR1 and CDR2: LGHNA, YSLEER. The CDR3 covers 16 residues. The CDR3 reads CASSLTGITTNEKLFF. The CDR3 DNA sequence: TGCGCCAGCAGCCTAACAGGGATTACAACTAATGAAAAACTGTTTTTT.

The table lists this clonotype with many counts. The V and J genes are TRBV18 and TRBJ1-1; TRBD1 matches 8 bases. This CDR3 contains 14 residues. Germline values: CDR1 KGHSH, CDR2 LQKENI. With V trimmed by 6 bases and J by 1 base, 4 bases remained unmatched. The CDR3 nucleotides read TGTGCCAGCTCGCGGGACAGGAAGAACACTGAAGCTTTCTTT. As protein: CASSRDRKNTEAFF.